This passage covers 23 T cell receptor beta chains from one sample sequenced in a study of PD-1 blockade in classical Hodgkin lymphoma. The protocol was immunoSEQ multiplex PCR, while the TCRdb copy is restricted to in-frame clones and leaves out a portion. The table shows about 23,000 clones, with roughly 89% occurring only once. The time point denotes: newly diagnosed, previously untreated cHL patient sample. Starting with thawed PBMCs, CD4+ T cells were purified by magnetic negative selection. What was sequenced was CD4+ T cells from blood. All receptors derive from a human donor with classical Hodgkin lymphoma.

The rearrangement joins TRBV7-2 to TRBJ1-5; no clear D. V was shortened by 1 base and J by 11 bases, with 9 bases between the two germline ends. This CDR3 is 12 amino acids long. CDR1 is SGHTA, CDR2 FQGNSA, per germline. The CDR3 loop is CASSLVGESQHF. CDR3 sequence (DNA): TGTGCCAGCAGCTTAGTTGGGGAGTCCCAGCATTTT. Variable domain in full (rest from reference TRBV7-2 and TRBJ1-5): GAGVSQSPSNKVTEKGKDVELRCDPISGHTALYWYRQSLGQGLEFLIYFQGNSAPDKSGLPSDRFSAERTGGSVSTLTIQRTQQEDSAVYLCASSLVGESQHFGDGTRLSIL.

V gene TRBV18 combines with J gene TRBJ2-7; 11 positions match TRBD2. V dropped 5 bases and J dropped 0; count of bases not matched to a gene: 9. This CDR3 is 17 amino acids long. CDR1 KGHSH and CDR2 LQKENI come from the germline V gene. The chain's CDR3 is CASSTLAGAPSSYEQYF. CDR3 nucleotides: TGTGCCAGCTCAACACTAGCGGGAGCGCCGAGCTCCTACGAGCAGTACTTC.

The chain recombines TRBV4-1 with TRBJ2-7; D is possibly TRBD1 or TRBD2 (5 bases each). Looked up from germline, CDR1 is MGHRA and CDR2 is YSYEKL. Trimming shortened V by 0 bases and J by 3 bases, and 12 bases separated the two germline ends. CDR3 size: 15 residues. The CDR3: CASSQERQRDYEQYF. CDR3 bases: TGCGCCAGCAGCCAAGAGAGACAGAGGGACTACGAGCAGTACTTC.

This clone showed up just a few times. This chain uses TRBV10-3 with TRBJ1-3, with D hard to call. V was clipped by 4 bases and J by 0 bases, with 10 bases between them. The germline CDR1 and CDR2 sequences are ENHRY and SYGVKD. There are 15 residues in the CDR3. CDR3 DNA: TGTGCCATCAGTGCGCGGGATCTCTCTGGAAACACCATATATTTT. It specifies CAISARDLSGNTIYF.

The V and J genes are TRBV7-2 and TRBJ2-1; D is uncertain. This CDR3 contains 15 residues. V was pared by 1 base and J by 2 bases, with 9 bases between. From germline, CDR1 is SGHTA and CDR2 FQGNSA. The CDR3: CASSLDPPTYNEQFF. For the CDR3, the DNA is TGTGCCAGCAGCTTAGACCCCCCAACCTACAATGAGCAGTTCTTC.

The chain uses TRBV5-4 and TRBJ2-1; TRBD2 agrees at 11 bases. Germline trimming cut 5 bases from V and 8 bases from J; bases unmatched to any gene: 6. Germline-derived CDR1 and CDR2 are SGHNT and YYREEE (reference sequence). The CDR3 length is 14 residues. CDR3 DNA: TGTGCCAGCAGAATAGCGGGAGGGCCCGATGAGCAGTTCTTC. Translation: CASRIAGGPDEQFF. Filled out from reference TRBV5-4 and TRBJ2-1, the complete variable domain reads ETGVTQSPTHLIKTRGQQVTLRCSSQSGHNTVSWYQQALGQGPQFIFQYYREEENGRGNFPPRFSGLQFPNYSSELNVNALELDDSALYLCASRIAGGPDEQFFGPGTRLTVL.

The chain combines TRBV18 with TRBJ2-1; D assignment may be TRBD1 or TRBD2 (5 bases each). The CDR3 length is 16 residues. Trimming pared 3 bases from V and 0 bases from J, leaving 12 bases between. In germline, CDR1 is KGHSH, CDR2 LQKENI. The CDR3 spells CASSPGALSSYNEQFF. In nucleotides, the CDR3 is TGTGCCAGCTCACCCGGGGCGTTGAGCTCCTACAATGAGCAGTTCTTC.

V is TRBV5-1 and J is TRBJ2-1; TRBD2 matches at 7 bases. Trimming at V came to 0 bases and at J to 4 bases, leaving 4 bases not matched to a gene. The CDR3 totals 15 residues. Germline V CDR1 and CDR2: SGHRS, YFSETQ. CDR3 nucleotides: TGCGCCAGCAGCTTGGGAGCGGGGCGGTACAATGAGCAGTTCTTC. Translation gives CASSLGAGRYNEQFF.

The chain recombines TRBV6-5 with TRBJ2-5, with 8 nucleotides matching TRBD1. CDR1 and CDR2 from the germline V gene are MNHEY and SVGAGI. Unmatched junction bases numbered 2, after V lost 6 bases and J lost 8 bases. CDR3 length: 11 amino acids. The CDR3 loop is CASSDRGTQYF. CDR3 DNA: TGTGCCAGCAGCGACAGGGGCACCCAGTACTTC.

The genes are TRBV19 and TRBJ1-5; D not resolved. V gave up 1 base and J gave up 6 bases, with 25 bases separating them. The germline CDR1 and CDR2 sequences are LNHDA and SQIVND (reference sequence). This CDR3 has 19 amino acids. The CDR3 spells CASSIGLPAGEAVSQPQHF. The CDR3, as DNA: TGTGCCAGTAGTATAGGTCTTCCGGCCGGTGAGGCCGTGAGTCAGCCCCAGCATTTT.

The CDR3 DNA reads TGTGCCAGCAGTCCCCCAGACAGGGTAGACGGCTACACCTTC. Protein sequence: CASSPPDRVDGYTF. The chain couples TRBV28 to TRBJ1-2; 7 bases agree with TRBD1. The junction had 11 bases not matched to a gene; V was cut back by 5 bases and J by 8 bases. Per the germline V gene, CDR1 is MDHEN and CDR2 is SYDVKM. The CDR3 runs to 14 residues.

This clone was recorded only once. CDR3 DNA sequence: TGTGCCAGCAGCCAGGACCCTGGTGGTTCTTACGAGCAGTACTTC. It specifies CASSQDPGGSYEQYF. The chain couples TRBV7-2 to TRBJ2-7; D is unresolved. CDR3 length equals 15 residues. V was pared by 5 bases and J by 4 bases, with 18 bases between. Germline loops: CDR1 SGHTA, CDR2 FQGNSA.

The chain employs TRBV10-3 and TRBJ1-1; D not resolved. V was pared by 2 bases and J by 7 bases, with 5 bases between. Germline loops: CDR1 ENHRY, CDR2 SYGVKD. The CDR3 covers 11 residues. CDR3 protein: CAISERYEAFF. CDR3 bases: TGTGCCATCAGTGAGAGGTATGAAGCTTTCTTT.

The sample holds a few counts of this clone. The chain couples TRBV19 to TRBJ1-1; 7 bases fit TRBD1. The CDR3 runs to 13 residues. The germline gives CDR1 LNHDA, CDR2 SQIVND (reference sequence). Losses at the gene ends were 7 bases for V and 1 base for J; bases not matched to a gene: 3. Here the CDR3 DNA reads TGTGCCAGTAAGACAGGGCCGAACACTGAAGCTTTCTTT. Translation: CASKTGPNTEAFF.

J is TRBJ2-3 and V is TRBV4-2, with 8 bases identical to TRBD1. The J segment lost 0 bases and the V segment lost 5 bases, leaving 7 bases of the junction unmatched. Germline CDR1 is LGHNA and CDR2 is YNFKEQ. This CDR3 region has 16 residues. This chain's CDR3 is CASSMGQASSTDTQYF. CDR3 in DNA: TGTGCCAGCAGCATGGGACAGGCATCTAGCACAGATACGCAGTATTTT.

The CDR3 nucleotides read TGTGCCTGGACCCAGGACACCGGGGAGCTGTTTTTT. Protein sequence: CAWTQDTGELFF. The genes are TRBV30 and TRBJ2-2; D gene ambiguous. Trimming pared 4 bases from V and 3 bases from J, leaving 6 bases between. Germline CDR1 reads GTSNPN; CDR2 reads SVGIG (reference sequence). This CDR3 has 12 residues.

This chain links TRBV19 with TRBJ2-7; 9 bases line up with TRBD2. Germline V gene lookup returns CDR1 LNHDA and CDR2 SQIVND (reference sequence). The CDR3 is made up of 14 amino acids. V dropped 6 bases and J dropped 3; count of bases not matched to a gene: 6. CDR3 DNA: TGTGCCAGTAGCACGCTAGCGGGACGCTACGAGCAGTACTTC. Translated, it gives CASSTLAGRYEQYF. Supplemented by reference TRBV19 and TRBJ2-7, the full variable domain reads DGGITQSPKYLFRKEGQNVTLSCEQNLNHDAMYWYRQDPGQGLRLIYYSQIVNDFQKGDIAEGYSVSREKKESFPLTVTSAQKNPTAFYLCASSTLAGRYEQYFGPGTRLTVT.

The gene calls are TRBV7-9 and TRBJ2-1; D tentatively reads TRBD1 or TRBD2 (5 bases each). Trimming took off 8 bases at V and 4 bases at J, with 15 bases between the two ends. Germline V lookup: CDR1 SEHNR, CDR2 FQNEAQ (reference sequence). The CDR3 totals 14 residues. CDR3 nucleotide sequence: TGTGCCAGCGAGGGGCTAGCTTCTTACAATGAGCAGTTCTTC. The encoded protein is CASEGLASYNEQFF.

The genes are TRBV6-4 and TRBJ1-6, with unresolved D. CDR1 is MRHNA and CDR2 is SNTAGT in the germline V gene. Trimming cost V 4 bases and J 6 bases, with 13 bases left between them. This CDR3 comprises 15 residues. The CDR3 sequence is CASSGTPSINSPLHF. As DNA, the CDR3 is TGTGCCAGCAGTGGCACTCCCAGCATTAATTCACCCCTCCACTTT.

This chain joins TRBV12-5 and TRBJ2-3, with 7 bases matching TRBD2. This CDR3 comprises 15 residues. Per germline, CDR1 LGHNT and CDR2 FRNRAP. V shed 5 bases and J 5 bases; nucleotides not matched to a gene: 10. The CDR3 sequence is CASGRARERKDTQYF. The CDR3 DNA is TGTGCTAGTGGTCGGGCGCGGGAGAGGAAAGATACGCAGTATTTT. Full variable domain (rest looked up from reference TRBV12-5 and TRBJ2-3): DARVTQTPRHKVTEMGQEVTMRCQPILGHNTVFWYRQTMMQGLELLAYFRNRAPLDDSGMPKDRFSAEMPDATLATLKIQPSEPRDSAVYFCASGRARERKDTQYFGPGTRLTVL.

This clone was found a few times. This chain joins TRBV30 and TRBJ1-1; D not certain. The CDR3 contains 11 residues. Germline CDR1 is GTSNPN and CDR2 is SVGIG (reference sequence). V was pared by 1 base and J by 5 bases, with 5 bases between. CDR3 bases: TGTGCCTGGAGTGCAGAAACTGAAGCTTTCTTT. Protein sequence: CAWSAETEAFF.

This chain links TRBV6-6 with TRBJ1-5, with unresolved D. The CDR3 is 15 residues long. V lost 5 bases and J lost 3, with 14 bases in between. Germline assignment: CDR1 MNHNY and CDR2 SVGAGI (reference sequence). CDR3 nucleotide sequence: TGTGCCAGCAGTGTGGTGCCAGGTTTCAATCAGCCCCAGCATTTT. Its translation is CASSVVPGFNQPQHF.

The chain recombines TRBV28 with TRBJ2-7; possibly TRBD1 for D (5 bases). CDR1 is MDHEN, CDR2 SYDVKM, per germline. This CDR3 contains 14 residues. The germline V and J ends were trimmed by 1 base and 3 bases, with 10 bases remaining between them. The CDR3 bases are TGTGCCAGCAGTTTATCGCAGGGAATCTACGAGCAGTACTTC. Its protein is CASSLSQGIYEQYF.